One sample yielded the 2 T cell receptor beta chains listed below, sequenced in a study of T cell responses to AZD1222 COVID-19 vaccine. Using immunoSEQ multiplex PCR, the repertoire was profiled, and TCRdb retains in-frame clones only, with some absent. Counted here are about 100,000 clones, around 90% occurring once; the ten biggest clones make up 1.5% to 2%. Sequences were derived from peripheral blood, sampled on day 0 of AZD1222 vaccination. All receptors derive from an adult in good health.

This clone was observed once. CDR3 amino acids: CASSSGTENTGELFF. In DNA form, the CDR3 reads TGTGCCAGCAGCTCCGGGACAGAGAACACCGGGGAGCTGTTTTTT. The J gene is TRBJ2-2, the V gene TRBV7-9, with 7 positions matching TRBD1. Per germline, CDR1 SEHNR and CDR2 FQNEAQ (reference sequence). V was clipped by 4 bases and J by 1 base; unmatched bases: 3. CDR3 length equals 15 residues. The variable domain in full, completed from reference TRBV7-9 and TRBJ2-2, reads DTGVSQNPRHKITKRGQNVTFRCDPISEHNRLYWYRQTLGQGPEFLTYFQNEAQLEKSRLLSDRFSAERPKGSFSTLEIQRTEQGDSAMYLCASSSGTENTGELFFGEGSRLTVL.

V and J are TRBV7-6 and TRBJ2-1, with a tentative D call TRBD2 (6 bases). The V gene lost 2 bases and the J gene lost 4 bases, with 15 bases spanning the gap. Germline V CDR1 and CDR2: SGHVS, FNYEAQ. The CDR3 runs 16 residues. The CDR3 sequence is CASSLMRDLLYNEQFF. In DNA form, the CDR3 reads TGTGCCAGCAGCTTAATGCGGGACCTCCTTTACAATGAGCAGTTCTTC.